This TCR beta chain was recorded in a study of Ad26.COV2.S vaccination and SARS-CoV-2 variants. Study as a whole: Donor had been placed in the Ad26.COV2.S arm of the COV1001 trial.

The germline CDR1 and CDR2 sequences are SGHRS and YFSETQ. Trimming removed 0 bases from V and 2 bases from J, with 9 bases in between. The CDR3 runs to 14 residues. Clones were read by immunoSEQ multiplex PCR, and TCRdb kept only the in-frame ones, dropping some. The data show 300,000 to 350,000 clones, 75% to 90% seen once. Noted treatment: around 19 received Ad26.COV2.S at low or high dose, single or two shots; 5 received placebo; per-sample allocation not given. On day 63 after the first injection, vaccine and placebo recipients gave samples. The sample consisted of peripheral blood, taken in a trial of Ad26.COV2.S vaccine versus placebo. The gene calls are TRBV5-1 and TRBJ2-7; a weak D match, TRBD1 (6 bases). The sequence was obtained from a person aged 18-65 years who received the Ad26.COV2.S COVID-19 vaccine or a placebo. CDR3 coding DNA: TGCGCCAGCAGCTTGGACAGGGAAACCTACGAGCAGTACTTC. This translates into CASSLDRETYEQYF. Full variable domain (outside the CDR3, taken from reference TRBV5-1 and TRBJ2-7): KAGVTQTPRYLIKTRGQQVTLSCSPISGHRSVSWYQQTPGQGLQFLFEYFSETQRNKGNFPGRFSGRQFSNSRSEMNVSTLELGDSALYLCASSLDRETYEQYFGPGTRLTVT.